One and the same sample provided the 26 T cell receptor beta chains below, sequenced in a study of T cell responses to AZD1222 COVID-19 vaccine (dated by TCRdb to the early 2020s). The label giving this sample's time point can be read as: baseline before first vaccination. Library method: the immunoSEQ multiplex PCR assay. Here the immuneACCESS table is served through TCRdb, limited to in-frame sequences with V and J called. Missing clones are a known gap in these copies; in checked studies unresolved V genes cover under half, and the rest lacks a known reason. This sample lists about 150,000 clones; roughly nine tenths were detected once. The ten top clones hold approximately 20% of the sample. Sequenced here: peripheral blood, sampled on day 0 of AZD1222 vaccination. All receptors come from an adult in good health.

The V and J genes are TRBV28 and TRBJ1-1; D remains ambiguous. The ends were cut back, 4 bases at V and 1 base at J, with 10 bases in the middle. From germline, CDR1 is MDHEN and CDR2 SYDVKM. CDR3 size: 14 residues. The CDR3 sequence: CASSSPPGNTEAFF. The CDR3 DNA reads as TGTGCCAGCAGTTCCCCCCCGGGGAACACTGAAGCTTTCTTT.

A few counts support this clone. CDR3 protein: CRADRQPNTEAFF. The CDR3 DNA sequence: TGCAGAGCTGATCGACAGCCGAACACTGAAGCTTTCTTT. The chain is built from TRBV29-1 and TRBJ1-1; a possible D gene is TRBD1 (5 bases). CDR1 is SQVTM, CDR2 ANQGSEA, per germline. The CDR3 contains 13 residues.

A remark on this clone: The junction and the germline gene differ at one end; a read error may be behind it. V and J are TRBV11-2 and TRBJ1-1; D gene uncertain. Germline CDR1 and CDR2: SGHAT and FQNNGV. The CDR3 length is 14 residues. The CDR3 DNA reads as TGTGCCAGCAGTTTAGGAGAACGAGGGAACGAAGCTTTCTTT. Its protein is CASSLGERGNEAFF.

This chain uses TRBV7-8 with TRBJ1-5, with D hard to call. CDR3 size: 14 residues. Germline CDR1 SGHVS, CDR2 FQNEAQ. The germline V and J ends were trimmed by 5 bases and 7 bases, with 15 bases remaining between them. CDR3 amino acids: CASSLSSAGQPQHF. DNA for the CDR3: TGTGCCAGCAGCCTATCGTCCGCTGGGCAGCCCCAGCATTTT.

The chain links TRBV9 to TRBJ1-1; D uncertain. Trimming took 0 bases from V and 0 from J, leaving 15 bases between them. CDR1 is SGDLS, CDR2 YYNGEE, per germline. CDR3 size: 17 residues. CDR3: CASSVGREGGLNTEAFF. Written as DNA, the CDR3 is TGTGCCAGCAGCGTAGGTAGGGAAGGAGGGTTGAACACTGAAGCTTTCTTT.

Note on this clone: This same CDR3 is encoded by further DNA sequences in the sample. This rearrangement joins TRBV6-5 to TRBJ1-1; TRBD1 is a possible D gene (5 bases). Per germline, CDR1 MNHEY and CDR2 SVGAGI. The CDR3 runs 15 residues. V was clipped by 0 bases and J by 1 base, with 9 bases between them. The CDR3 bases are TGTGCCAGCAGTTACTCGAGGGGAGGGAACACTGAAGCTTTCTTT. Translation gives CASSYSRGGNTEAFF.

The CDR3: CATSAEGDTQPQHF. The CDR3 region has the DNA TGTGCCACCAGCGCCGAAGGAGATACTCAGCCCCAGCATTTT. This chain links TRBV15 with TRBJ1-5; D gene unclear. V lost 5 bases to trimming and J lost 6 bases, with 14 bases between them. The germline V gene has CDR1 LNHNV and CDR2 YYDKDF (reference sequence). This CDR3 comprises 14 residues. The complete variable domain, with remaining parts taken from reference TRBV15 and TRBJ1-5, reads DAMVIQNPRYQVTQFGKPVTLSCSQTLNHNVMYWYQQKSSQAPKLLFHYYDKDFNNEADTPDNFQSRRPNTSFCFLDIRSPGLGDTAMYLCATSAEGDTQPQHFGDGTRLSIL.

J is TRBJ1-1 and V is TRBV6-6; D is undetermined. The germline V gene has CDR1 MNHNY and CDR2 SVGAGI (reference sequence). This CDR3 has 14 amino acids. V was cut by 6 bases and J by 11 bases, with 22 bases left in between. The CDR3 loop is CASSPLRDPPRAFF. CDR3 sequence (DNA): TGTGCCAGCAGCCCCTTGAGAGACCCCCCAAGGGCTTTCTTT.

A single count supports this clone. The V call is TRBV4-1, the J call TRBJ2-2; 10 positions agree with TRBD2. The CDR3 loop spans 15 amino acids. CDR1 and CDR2 (germline): MGHRA, YSYEKL. Losses at the gene ends were 4 bases for V and 7 bases for J; bases not matched to a gene: 6. CDR3 bases: TGCGCCAGCAGCCGGGCTAGCGGGAGTAACGGGGAGCTGTTTTTT. Its translation is CASSRASGSNGELFF.

The gene calls are TRBV5-1 and TRBJ1-1; D possibly corresponds to TRBD1 (5 bases). V was trimmed by 1 base and J by 0 bases, leaving 7 bases between them. The length of the CDR3 is 14 residues. CDR1 is SGHRS, CDR2 YFSETQ, per germline. CDR3 in DNA: TGCGCCAGCAGCTTGAGGGACTTGAACACTGAAGCTTTCTTT. This sequence encodes CASSLRDLNTEAFF.

The chain links TRBV11-2 to TRBJ2-1; 12 bases are shared with TRBD2. This CDR3 spans 15 amino acids. The trim removed 2 bases at V and 6 bases at J, leaving 2 bases unmatched. Germline values: CDR1 SGHAT, CDR2 FQNNGV. The CDR3 protein is CASSLSSGRANEQFF. The DNA of the CDR3 is TGTGCCAGCAGCTTATCTAGCGGGAGGGCCAATGAGCAGTTCTTC. Filled out from reference TRBV11-2 and TRBJ2-1, the complete variable domain reads EAGVAQSPRYKIIEKRQSVAFWCNPISGHATLYWYQQILGQGPKLLIQFQNNGVVDDSQLPKDRFSAERLKGVDSTLKIQPAKLEDSAVYLCASSLSSGRANEQFFGPGTRLTVL.

The rearrangement joins TRBV24-1 to TRBJ2-2; 7 bases line up with TRBD1. The germline gives CDR1 KGHDR, CDR2 SFDVKD. V lost 1 base and J lost 2; bases outside the gene matches: 6. This CDR3 has 17 residues. As DNA, the CDR3 is TGTGCCACCAGTGATTTACCCCGGGACAGAAACACCGGGGAGCTGTTTTTT. Protein: CATSDLPRDRNTGELFF.

V is TRBV11-2 and J is TRBJ2-1; 10 bases are a match to TRBD2. The ends lost 5 bases at V and 6 bases at J; junction bases unmatched: 4. The CDR3 extends over 14 amino acids. Germline V gene lookup returns CDR1 SGHAT and CDR2 FQNNGV. The CDR3 DNA reads TGTGCCAGCAGCCAGGGACTAGCGTCCAATGAGCAGTTCTTC. Translating it yields CASSQGLASNEQFF. The full variable domain, with the rest looked up from reference TRBV11-2 and TRBJ2-1, is EAGVAQSPRYKIIEKRQSVAFWCNPISGHATLYWYQQILGQGPKLLIQFQNNGVVDDSQLPKDRFSAERLKGVDSTLKIQPAKLEDSAVYLCASSQGLASNEQFFGPGTRLTVL.

The gene calls are TRBV7-9 and TRBJ1-5; 7 bases fit TRBD1. The CDR3 totals 16 residues. The J segment lost 5 bases and the V segment lost 1 base, leaving 8 bases of the junction unmatched. The V gene's germline CDR1 is SEHNR and CDR2 FQNEAQ (reference sequence). As DNA, the CDR3 is TGTGCCAGCAGCTTAGGAGTGGGGCAGGGGGATCAGCCCCAGCATTTT. This encodes CASSLGVGQGDQPQHF.

The chain combines TRBV5-5 with TRBJ1-4; D perhaps matches TRBD1 (5 bases). V was clipped by 8 bases and J by 6 bases, with 17 bases between them. This CDR3 region has 14 residues. Germline V gene lookup returns CDR1 SGHKS and CDR2 YYEKEE (reference sequence). The CDR3 loop reads CASGGPRFDEKLFF. DNA for the CDR3: TGTGCCAGTGGGGGTCCTCGGTTCGATGAAAAACTGTTTTTT.

V gene TRBV29-1 combines with J gene TRBJ1-1, with D tentatively TRBD1 (5 bases). Germline assignment: CDR1 SQVTM and CDR2 ANQGSEA. V was trimmed by 4 bases and J by 2 bases, leaving 11 bases between them. The CDR3 covers 13 residues. The CDR3 reads CSVAGHPNTEAFF. CDR3 DNA sequence: TGCAGCGTTGCAGGACATCCCAACACTGAAGCTTTCTTT.

The V and J genes are TRBV2 and TRBJ1-5; 7 nucleotides line up with TRBD1. V was pared by 6 bases and J by 2 bases, with 4 bases of the junction left unmatched. Germline V lookup: CDR1 SNHLY, CDR2 FYNNEI. The length of the CDR3 is 14 residues. The DNA for the CDR3 is TGTGCCAGCAGACGCCAGGGGGGCAATCAGCCCCAGCATTTT. It translates to CASRRQGGNQPQHF.

This chain links TRBV28 with TRBJ1-6; D is perhaps TRBD1 (5 bases). Trimming removed 4 bases at V and 7 bases at J, with 23 bases between. Germline V gene sequence: CDR1 MDHEN, CDR2 SYDVKM. This CDR3 comprises 18 residues. The CDR3 sequence: CASSYPRGTTRDNSPLHF. CDR3 DNA sequence: TGTGCCAGCAGTTACCCCCGGGGGACCACCCGAGACAATTCACCCCTCCACTTT.

The CDR3 loop reads CASSPLGMGNEKLFF. The CDR3 coding sequence is TGCGCCAGCAGCCCTTTGGGGATGGGTAATGAAAAACTGTTTTTT. The rearrangement joins TRBV5-1 to TRBJ1-4; D ambiguous. CDR1 SGHRS and CDR2 YFSETQ come from the germline V gene. The V and J ends lost 4 bases and 4 bases respectively, with 14 bases between them. This CDR3 has 15 amino acids.

The chain couples TRBV19 to TRBJ1-6; D unclear. Germline lookup yields CDR1 LNHDA and CDR2 SQIVND (reference sequence). There are 15 residues in the CDR3. V was pared by 3 bases and J by 5 bases, with 11 bases between. CDR3 nucleotides: TGTGCCAGTAGTATCCTCGGTAGGGATAATTCACCCCTCCACTTT. It encodes CASSILGRDNSPLHF.

This chain joins TRBV7-2 and TRBJ1-1; no clear D gene. With 1 base removed from V and 0 bases from J, the gap between germline ends came to 9 bases. The CDR3 totals 15 residues. Germline loops: CDR1 SGHTA, CDR2 FQGNSA. The CDR3: CASSLEVGLNTEAFF. The CDR3 nucleotides read TGTGCCAGCAGCTTAGAGGTCGGCCTGAACACTGAAGCTTTCTTT.

The rearrangement links TRBV2 to TRBJ2-4; D gene ambiguous. Trimming cost V 4 bases and J 6 bases, with 7 bases left between them. This CDR3 has 12 residues. Germline V gives CDR1 SNHLY, CDR2 FYNNEI. CDR3 region: CASSGETNIQYF. CDR3 DNA sequence: TGTGCCAGCAGTGGGGAAACAAACATTCAGTACTTC.

This rearrangement joins TRBV5-1 to TRBJ1-1; D is ambiguous. The CDR3 is 14 amino acids. The germline V gene encodes CDR1 SGHRS and CDR2 YFSETQ. V lost 0 bases to trimming and J lost 1 base, with 7 bases between them. CDR3 DNA: TGCGCCAGCAGCTTGGACCACCCGAACACTGAAGCTTTCTTT. This gives the protein CASSLDHPNTEAFF.

This clone showed up just once. The genes are TRBV7-2 and TRBJ2-3; 8 nucleotides align to TRBD2. With V trimmed by 0 bases and J by 1 base, 3 bases remained unmatched. The length of the CDR3 is 16 residues. CDR1 and CDR2 (germline): SGHTA, FQGNSA. CDR3 DNA: TGTGCCAGCAGCTTAGCTAGCGGGGCAGGCACAGATACGCAGTATTTT. Translation: CASSLASGAGTDTQYF.

The rearrangement uses TRBV19 and TRBJ2-1; D could derive from TRBD1 or TRBD2 (6 bases each). With 3 bases removed from V and 12 bases from J, the gap between germline ends came to 12 bases. The CDR3 has 12 residues. Germline V CDR1 and CDR2: LNHDA, SQIVND (reference sequence). CDR3 amino acids: CASSILGGVQFF. CDR3 sequence (DNA): TGTGCCAGTAGTATTTTGGGGGGCGTGCAGTTCTTC.

The chain has TRBV11-3 and TRBJ2-3; 9 bases agree with TRBD2. V trimming: 5 bases; J trimming: 2 bases; junction bases outside the gene matches: 8. The CDR3 has 16 amino acids. Germline-derived CDR1 and CDR2 are SGHNT and YENEEA. The CDR3 DNA follows: TGTGCCAGCAGCCCCCCAGCGGGAGGAGCCACAGATACGCAGTATTTT. This encodes CASSPPAGGATDTQYF.